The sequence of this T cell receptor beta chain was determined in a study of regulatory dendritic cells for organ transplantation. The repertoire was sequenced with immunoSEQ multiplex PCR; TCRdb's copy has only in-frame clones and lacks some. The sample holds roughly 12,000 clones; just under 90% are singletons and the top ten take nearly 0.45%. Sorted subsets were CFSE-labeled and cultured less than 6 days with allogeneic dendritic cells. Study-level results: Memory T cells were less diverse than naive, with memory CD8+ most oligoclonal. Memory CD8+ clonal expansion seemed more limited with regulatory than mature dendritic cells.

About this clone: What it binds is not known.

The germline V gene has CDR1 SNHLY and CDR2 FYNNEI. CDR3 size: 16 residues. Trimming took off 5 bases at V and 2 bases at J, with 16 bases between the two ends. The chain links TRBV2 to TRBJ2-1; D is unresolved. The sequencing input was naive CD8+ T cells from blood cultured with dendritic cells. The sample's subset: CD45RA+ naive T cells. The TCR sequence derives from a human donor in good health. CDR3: CASSRRGPHTYNEQFF. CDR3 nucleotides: TGTGCCAGCAGTCGACGCGGACCACACACCTACAATGAGCAGTTCTTC.